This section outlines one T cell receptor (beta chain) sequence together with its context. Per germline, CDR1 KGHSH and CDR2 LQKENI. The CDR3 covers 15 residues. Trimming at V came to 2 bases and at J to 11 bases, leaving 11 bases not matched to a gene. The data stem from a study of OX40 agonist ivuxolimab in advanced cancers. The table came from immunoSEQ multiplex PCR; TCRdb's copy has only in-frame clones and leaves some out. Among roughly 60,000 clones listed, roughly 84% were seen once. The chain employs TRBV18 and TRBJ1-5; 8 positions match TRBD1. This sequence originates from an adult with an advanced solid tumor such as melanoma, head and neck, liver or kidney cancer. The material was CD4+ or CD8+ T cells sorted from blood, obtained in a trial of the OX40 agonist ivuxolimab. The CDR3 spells CASSPTGGIDGTQHF. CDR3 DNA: TGTGCCAGCTCACCAACAGGGGGTATCGACGGCACCCAGCATTTT.